This note documents a single T cell receptor (beta chain) sequence. Its cognate antigen is unknown. One end of the junction does not line up with germline, which may come from a read error. Germline V lookup: CDR1 SGHNT, CDR2 YENEEA. This CDR3 spans 17 amino acids. Recent vaccinations or acute infections were absent in the healthy HIV-negative adult donors. This specimen belongs to a study of shared clonotypes between healthy human individuals. Study-wide results and caveats: Larger estimated richness was generally recorded for naive subsets relative to memory subsets.

The authors ran the assay at deep level. Assay used: immunoSEQ multiplex PCR; TCRdb lists only in-frame clones, some missing. In the table there are roughly 640,000 clones, 74% of which are singletons. The V call is TRBV11-3, the J call TRBJ2-3, with a possible D match to TRBD2 (8 bases). The receptor was isolated from a woman younger than 45 in good health. Material: memory CD4+ T cells sorted from blood. The sample's subset: CD45RA-negative fraction. DNA of the CDR3: TGTGCCAGCAGCTTAGATCGGGAGGGGGCTAACACAGATACGCAGTACTTT. Translating it yields CASSLDREGANTDTQYF.